This T cell receptor (beta chain) emerged from a study of PD-1 blockade in classical Hodgkin lymphoma. The length of the CDR3 is 17 residues. V was trimmed by 3 bases and J by 6 bases, leaving 23 bases between them. Germline lookup yields CDR1 MDHEN and CDR2 SYDVKM. Time point specified: newly diagnosed, previously untreated cHL patient sample. What served as comparison were PBMCs in newly diagnosed, untreated classical Hodgkin lymphoma. Here immunoSEQ multiplex PCR was the method, and the copy in TCRdb shows in-frame clones only, minus some. The table has some 49,000 clones, approximately 90% seen once; the top ten hold under 5%. Details on this clone: Its antigen is unidentified.

Study-level points and caveats: According to reports, newly diagnosed patients had lower baseline TCR diversity than healthy donors, and relapsed/refractory patients had lower baseline TCR diversity still. The drivers behind the repertoire differences, possibly disease activity or prior therapy, remain undefined.

This rearrangement joins TRBV28 to TRBJ1-1; D gene ambiguous. The sample taken for sequencing was peripheral blood mononuclear cells (PBMCs). The receptor comes from a human donor with classical Hodgkin lymphoma. The CDR3 loop reads CASSFPGGAGGGAEAFF. CDR3 bases: TGTGCCAGCAGTTTCCCGGGCGGAGCGGGCGGAGGAGCTGAAGCTTTCTTT.